This passage covers 24 T cell receptor beta chains from one sample sequenced in a study of blood T cells in healthy people across ages. Primed by a sample-barcoded 5' primer and a J-beta primer mix, a second PCR proceeded for about 7 to 12 cycles. One entry per CDR3 protein results from TCRdb running MiXCR on the 5' RACE reads. Of about 680,000 distinct CDR3 sequences listed, 45% to 50% are singletons. The material sequenced was blood. The receptors were sampled from a woman aged 60-75 years in good health.

This clonotype was seen a single time. This chain uses TRBV29-1 with TRBJ1-1; D remains unclear. V lost 8 bases, J lost 1 base, and 11 bases lay in between. The CDR3 runs to 12 residues. Germline V CDR1 and CDR2: SQVTM, ANQGSEA. The CDR3 coding sequence is TGCAGCATCCGGAGAGCGAACACTGAAGCTTTCTTT. Encoded protein: CSIRRANTEAFF.

The table lists this clonotype with a few counts. The chain carries TRBV24-1 and TRBJ2-1; D gene ambiguous. Germline CDR1 reads KGHDR; CDR2 reads SFDVKD. This CDR3 comprises 13 residues. Trimming pared 0 bases from V and 8 bases from J, leaving 7 bases between. CDR3 nucleotides: TGTGCCACCAGTGATTTGCAGCAGGATGAGCAGTTCTTC. Translating gives CATSDLQQDEQFF.

This clonotype occurred a few times. The rearrangement joins TRBV12-3 or TRBV12-4 to TRBJ2-1; the match to TRBD2 covers 7 bases. Trimming took 6 bases from V and 5 from J; bases not matched to a gene: 7. This CDR3 comprises 14 residues. CDR3 nucleotide sequence: TGTGCCAGCAGAGTCCGCGGGAGACACAATGAGCAGTTCTTC. Protein: CASRVRGRHNEQFF.

This clonotype has a handful of counts. CDR3 protein: CASSSLFFGTGGIGNYGYTF. In DNA form, the CDR3 reads TGTGCCAGCAGCTCCCTTTTTTTCGGCACAGGGGGGATCGGTAACTATGGCTACACCTTC. This chain connects TRBV7-2 to TRBJ1-2; TRBD1 matches at 8 bases. V lost 4 bases to trimming and J lost 1 base; unmatched junction nucleotides: 20. Germline lookup yields CDR1 SGHTA and CDR2 FQGNSA. This CDR3 contains 20 residues. Filled out from reference TRBV7-2 and TRBJ1-2, the complete variable domain reads GAGVSQSPSNKVTEKGKDVELRCDPISGHTALYWYRQSLGQGLEFLIYFQGNSAPDKSGLPSDRFSAERTGGSVSTLTIQRTQQEDSAVYLCASSSLFFGTGGIGNYGYTFGSGTRLTVV.

This clonotype was observed a few times. The genes are TRBV10-3 and TRBJ1-4; D ambiguous. Germline lookup yields CDR1 ENHRY and CDR2 SYGVKD. The germline V and J ends were trimmed by 8 bases and 8 bases, with 12 bases remaining between them. This CDR3 contains 12 residues. DNA of the CDR3: TGTGCCATCTCCCAACATGGAGAAAAACTGTTTTTT. Translating gives CAISQHGEKLFF.

The chain links TRBV4-1 to TRBJ2-1; TRBD2 matches at 8 bases. V trimming: 0 bases; J trimming: 7 bases; junction bases outside the gene matches: 8. Germline V gives CDR1 MGHRA, CDR2 YSYEKL. This CDR3 has 16 residues. CDR3 DNA sequence: TGCGCCAGCAGCCAAGATCCCGGGAGGGCTGGGAATGAGCAGTTCTTC. Its translation: CASSQDPGRAGNEQFF.

This chain connects TRBV15 to TRBJ2-1; perhaps TRBD2 as D (5 bases). V shed 5 bases and J shed 12 bases, with 20 bases lying between them. Germline loops: CDR1 LNHNV, CDR2 YYDKDF (reference sequence). The CDR3 is made up of 14 amino acids. CDR3 sequence reads: CATSPPGLISRQFF. CDR3 nucleotide sequence: TGTGCCACCAGCCCTCCAGGACTGATTTCGAGGCAGTTCTTC.

The rearrangement links TRBV5-5 to TRBJ2-7; D gene ambiguous. This CDR3 is 12 amino acids long. V lost 3 bases, J lost 4 bases, and 8 bases lay in between. In germline, CDR1 is SGHKS, CDR2 YYEKEE (reference sequence). This CDR3 reads CASSSTLYEQYF. The CDR3 nucleotides are TGTGCCAGCAGCTCCACCCTTTACGAGCAGTACTTC.

This chain links TRBV11-2 with TRBJ1-6; a weak D match, TRBD1 (5 bases). With 5 bases removed from V and 4 bases from J, the gap between germline ends came to 18 bases. Looked up from germline, CDR1 is SGHAT and CDR2 is FQNNGV. The length of the CDR3 is 17 residues. CDR3 DNA: TGTGCCAGCAGCCTGGGGCAGCCGAGCTCTTATAATTCACCCCTCCACTTT. Amino acid sequence: CASSLGQPSSYNSPLHF. The full variable domain, rest sourced from reference TRBV11-2 and TRBJ1-6, is EAGVAQSPRYKIIEKRQSVAFWCNPISGHATLYWYQQILGQGPKLLIQFQNNGVVDDSQLPKDRFSAERLKGVDSTLKIQPAKLEDSAVYLCASSLGQPSSYNSPLHFGNGTRLTVT.

There are a few counts of this clonotype. The chain combines TRBV20-1 with TRBJ2-7, with no clear D. Trimming removed 1 base from V and 3 bases from J, with 10 bases in between. Germline CDR1 and CDR2: DFQATT and SNEGSKA (reference sequence). CDR3 length equals 13 residues. CDR3 bases: TGCAGTGCTAGAGGTCCCCTGGGCTACGAGCAGTACTTC. This translates into CSARGPLGYEQYF.

This rearrangement joins TRBV5-1 to TRBJ2-1, with D possibly being TRBD1 (6 bases). Germline CDR1 SGHRS, CDR2 YFSETQ. The CDR3 is 16 residues long. Trimming took off 3 bases at V and 3 bases at J, with 16 bases between the two ends. The CDR3 nucleotides are TGCGCCAGCAGCTCTAAACAGGGTGCGCACTACAATGAGCAGTTCTTC. Translating gives CASSSKQGAHYNEQFF.

This clonotype was found a few times. V and J are TRBV14 and TRBJ2-7, with no clear D. V was trimmed by 0 bases and J by 6 bases, leaving 3 bases between them. The V gene's germline CDR1 is SGHDN and CDR2 FVKESK. The length of the CDR3 is 11 residues. CDR3 in amino acids: CASSQDTEQYF. CDR3 nucleotides: TGTGCCAGCAGCCAAGATACCGAGCAGTACTTC.

This clonotype was detected only a few times. CDR3 region: CASSLGRRGQLTDTQYF. The CDR3, as DNA: TGTGCCAGCAGCTTAGGACGTCGGGGACAGCTCACAGATACGCAGTATTTT. The V and J genes are TRBV7-9 and TRBJ2-3; 7 positions agree with TRBD1. The V and J ends lost 1 base and 2 bases, in that order; junction bases with no gene match: 9. The CDR3 has 17 amino acids. Germline values: CDR1 SEHNR, CDR2 FQNEAQ (reference sequence).

This clonotype has only a few counts. The chain couples TRBV29-1 to TRBJ2-3; D is undetermined. Germline V gene lookup returns CDR1 SQVTM and CDR2 ANQGSEA. The CDR3 runs 13 residues. Deletions cut 7 bases from V and 6 bases from J, with 17 bases between. This CDR3 reads CSGLPPGLDTQYF. DNA of the CDR3: TGCAGCGGACTTCCCCCCGGGTTGGATACGCAGTATTTT.

This chain joins TRBV11-2 and TRBJ2-3, with D possibly TRBD2 on 5 matching bases. Between the trimmed V and J ends, which lost 4 bases and 4 bases, there was a span of 12 bases. CDR3 length equals 14 residues. Looked up from germline, CDR1 is SGHAT and CDR2 is FQNNGV. The CDR3 is CASSSRRASDTQYF. The CDR3 nucleotides are TGTGCCAGCAGCTCACGGCGGGCCTCAGATACGCAGTATTTT. Looking up the rest from reference TRBV11-2 and TRBJ2-3 gives the full variable domain: EAGVAQSPRYKIIEKRQSVAFWCNPISGHATLYWYQQILGQGPKLLIQFQNNGVVDDSQLPKDRFSAERLKGVDSTLKIQPAKLEDSAVYLCASSSRRASDTQYFGPGTRLTVL.

This clonotype has at least ten counts. In nucleotides, the CDR3 is TGCGCCAGCAGCGCCTCCGGGAGCCCCAGTCCCAATGAGCAGTTCTTC. Its translation is CASSASGSPSPNEQFF. V is TRBV4-3 and J is TRBJ2-1, with a tentative D call TRBD2 (6 bases). V was shortened by 5 bases and J by 6 bases, with 20 bases between the two germline ends. Germline V CDR1 and CDR2: LGHNA, YSLEER. CDR3 length equals 16 residues.

V usage is TRBV12-3 or TRBV12-4 and J usage is TRBJ1-1, with D perhaps matching TRBD1 (5 bases). This CDR3 region has 13 residues. V lost 5 bases to trimming and J lost 6 bases, with 13 bases between them. DNA of the CDR3: TGTGCCAGCAGTGTGGGGGTAAAGGCTGAAGCTTTCTTT. The encoded protein is CASSVGVKAEAFF.

This clonotype has a count of ten or more. The rearrangement joins TRBV4-2 to TRBJ2-7, with 7 bases lining up with TRBD2. Germline V gene lookup returns CDR1 LGHNA and CDR2 YNFKEQ. The V gene end was trimmed by 4 bases and the J gene end by 4 bases; junction bases not matched to a gene: 7. The CDR3 runs to 14 residues. The CDR3 loop is CASSRLALTYEQYF. CDR3 DNA: TGTGCCAGCAGCCGACTAGCTCTGACATACGAGCAGTACTTC.

This clonotype was recorded only once. The chain has TRBV6-6 and TRBJ2-7; D tentatively reads TRBD1 or TRBD2 (6 bases each). V was cut by 10 bases and J by 2 bases, with 15 bases left in between. This CDR3 region has 13 residues. Germline V lookup: CDR1 MNHNY, CDR2 SVGAGI (reference sequence). DNA of the CDR3: TGTGCCACAGAGGGGGGCTGGCCCTACGAGCAGTACTTC. It translates to CATEGGWPYEQYF.

The chain links TRBV7-7 to TRBJ2-1; D is perhaps TRBD1 (6 bases). The CDR3 totals 14 residues. Germline CDR1 reads SSHAT; CDR2 reads FNYEAQ (reference sequence). CDR3 residues: CANPQGSNYNEQFF. CDR3 coding DNA: TGTGCTAACCCACAGGGTTCCAACTACAATGAGCAGTTCTTC.

The gene calls are TRBV20-1 and TRBJ2-7; tentative D call: TRBD1 (6 bases). The CDR3 spans 15 residues. V was trimmed by 3 bases and J by 3 bases, leaving 18 bases between them. Germline CDR1 reads DFQATT; CDR2 reads SNEGSKA (reference sequence). The CDR3 here is CSASRARGYYYEQYF. CDR3 sequence (DNA): TGCAGTGCTAGCAGAGCCAGGGGATACTACTACGAGCAGTACTTC.

This sequence joins TRBV2 and TRBJ2-5; unclear D gene. Trimming shortened V by 7 bases and J by 1 base, and 4 bases separated the two germline ends. This CDR3 has 11 residues. Per germline, CDR1 SNHLY and CDR2 FYNNEI. CDR3 region: CASKVQETQYF. The CDR3, as DNA: TGTGCCAGCAAGGTCCAAGAGACCCAGTACTTC.

The chain employs TRBV6-5 and TRBJ2-3; a weak D match, TRBD1 (5 bases). Germline V gene data show CDR1 as MNHEY and CDR2 as SVGAGI. V was shortened by 0 bases and J by 3 bases, with 7 bases between the two germline ends. This CDR3 contains 14 residues. Written as DNA, the CDR3 is TGTGCCAGCAGTTACTCAGGGGAAACAGATACGCAGTATTTT. Its protein product is CASSYSGETDTQYF.

CDR3 sequence (DNA): TGTGCCAGCAGCCCTCTAGGGGGAACTAACTATGGCTACACCTTC. Its protein product is CASSPLGGTNYGYTF. The chain joins TRBV7-2 to TRBJ1-2; D perhaps matches TRBD1 (6 bases). This CDR3 is 15 amino acids long. Germline V gene lookup returns CDR1 SGHTA and CDR2 FQGNSA. The V end was cut by 5 bases, the J end by 0 bases, with 13 bases between.